These 31 T cell receptor beta chains share one sample of origin, sequenced in a study of T cells in Graves' hyperthyroidism and ophthalmopathy. What was amplified from RNA transcripts were TCR beta CDR3 regions. TCR CDR3 regions were first amplified by RT-PCR with HTBI primers. TCRdb ran MiXCR on the multiplex PCR reads and lists one entry per CDR3 protein. Of hundreds of thousands of distinct CDR3 sequences in the sample, about 14% were seen once. Sequenced input: blood. The receptor set was obtained from a woman between 18 and 30 years old with Graves' hyperthyroidism.

Regarding this clonotype: A junction end diverges from the germline sequence, so it may reflect a read error. V usage is TRBV19 and J usage is TRBJ1-2; D gene unclear. Looked up from germline, CDR1 is LNHDA and CDR2 is SQIVND (reference sequence). The CDR3 has 15 amino acids. CDR3 sequence: CSSKRSPVGNYGYTF. CDR3 bases: TGTTCCAGTAAGAGGTCGCCAGTCGGGAACTATGGCTACACCTTC. Supplemented by reference TRBV19 and TRBJ1-2, the full variable domain reads DGGITQSPKYLFRKEGQNVTLSCEQNLNHDAMYWYRQDPGQGLRLIYYSQIVNDFQKGDIAEGYSVSREKKESFPLTVTSAQKNPTAFYLCSSKRSPVGNYGYTFGSGTRLTVV.

This clonotype was seen only a few times. One end of the junction does not line up with germline, which may come from a read error. The rearrangement links TRBV12-3 or TRBV12-4 to TRBJ1-2, with 8 nucleotides matching TRBD1. The CDR3 is made up of 13 amino acids. This CDR3 reads CASSSDRGYGYAF. The CDR3 DNA is TGTGCCAGCAGCAGCGACAGGGGCTATGGCTACGCCTTC.

This clonotype has ten or more counts. V usage is TRBV11-1 and J usage is TRBJ2-1; 11 positions match TRBD2. V gave up 0 bases and J gave up 7 bases; unmatched junction bases: 8. CDR3 size: 17 residues. From germline, CDR1 is SGHAT and CDR2 FQDESV (reference sequence). CDR3 protein: CASSLAGLAGGRNEQFF. The CDR3 DNA reads as TGTGCCAGCAGCTTAGCGGGGCTAGCGGGAGGAAGGAATGAGCAGTTCTTC.

This clonotype was seen repeatedly, ten times or more. The chain joins TRBV20-1 to TRBJ2-7; 7 positions match TRBD2. The V and J ends lost 5 bases and 1 base, in that order; junction bases with no gene match: 8. Per the germline V gene, CDR1 is DFQATT and CDR2 is SNEGSKA (reference sequence). The CDR3 runs to 14 residues. In DNA, the CDR3 is TGCAGTGCTGCCCCCGGGACTACGTCCTACGAGCAGTACTTC. The encoded protein is CSAAPGTTSYEQYF.

This clonotype was recorded at least ten times. This sequence joins TRBV6-1 and TRBJ2-1; 7 nucleotides agree with TRBD2. The ends lost 5 bases at V and 15 bases at J; junction bases unmatched: 13. The CDR3 loop spans 13 amino acids. Germline assignment: CDR1 MNHNS and CDR2 SASEGT. The CDR3 sequence: CASSSVGGFSGFF. The DNA for the CDR3 is TGTGCCAGCAGTTCCGTGGGGGGGTTTTCCGGGTTCTTC.

This clonotype was recorded at least ten times. The rearrangement links TRBV11-2 to TRBJ2-7; 8 bases match TRBD2. This CDR3 contains 20 residues. Germline CDR1 and CDR2: SGHAT and FQNNGV. Trimming removed 0 bases from V and 0 bases from J; junction bases left unmatched: 16. The CDR3 DNA follows: TGTGCCAGCAGCTTAGATCTAAACGCTCCAAGCGGGAGTAGCTCCTACGAGCAGTACTTC. Protein sequence: CASSLDLNAPSGSSSYEQYF.

This clonotype was seen ten or more times. The genes are TRBV7-2 and TRBJ1-6; D is possibly TRBD1 (6 bases). This CDR3 is 15 amino acids long. CDR1 and CDR2 from the germline V gene are SGHTA and FQGNSA. The V and J ends lost 3 bases and 7 bases respectively, with 13 bases between them. CDR3 amino acids: CASSFLQGSNSPLHF. In nucleotides, the CDR3 is TGTGCCAGCAGCTTCCTACAGGGATCGAATTCACCCCTCCACTTT.

The J gene is TRBJ1-5, the V gene TRBV7-9, with TRBD1 matching 9 bases. CDR1 and CDR2 (germline): SEHNR, FQNEAQ (reference sequence). The CDR3 is 12 amino acids. Unmatched junction bases numbered 1, after V lost 5 bases and J lost 8 bases. The CDR3 protein is CASSRTGEPQHF. DNA for the CDR3: TGTGCCAGCAGCCGGACAGGGGAGCCCCAGCATTTT. The whole variable domain, filled in from reference TRBV7-9 and TRBJ1-5, reads DTGVSQNPRHKITKRGQNVTFRCDPISEHNRLYWYRQTLGQGPEFLTYFQNEAQLEKSRLLSDRFSAERPKGSFSTLEIQRTEQGDSAMYLCASSRTGEPQHFGDGTRLSIL.

With respect to this clonotype: Germline is not matched at one junction end, which may reflect a read error. The J gene is TRBJ2-5, the V gene TRBV6-2 or TRBV6-3; D may be TRBD1 (6 bases). CDR3 length: 11 residues. CDR1 is MNHEY and CDR2 is SVGEGT in the germline V gene. The CDR3 bases are TGTGCCAGCAGCAGGGGCCTGGGACCCCACTTC. This gives the protein CASSRGLGPHF.

Concerning this clonotype itself: A much larger clone lies a single base off, so this may be a read error. J is TRBJ2-1 and V is TRBV12-3 or TRBV12-4; D not certain. V lost 3 bases and J 10 bases, leaving 10 bases between the germline ends. This CDR3 is built from 12 residues. The CDR3 sequence: CASSFMFVEQFF. The CDR3, as DNA: TGTGCCAGCAGTTTTATGTTTGTAGAGCAGTTCTTC.

The V call is TRBV11-2, the J call TRBJ2-1; D could derive from TRBD1 or TRBD2 (6 bases each). V gave up 0 bases and J gave up 5 bases, with 20 bases separating them. CDR1 and CDR2 from the germline V gene are SGHAT and FQNNGV. CDR3 length: 18 amino acids. CDR3 coding DNA: TGTGCCAGCAGCTTAGACGGCGGGACAAGTTTCGGCGACAATGAGCAGTTCTTC. Translation: CASSLDGGTSFGDNEQFF.

The chain combines TRBV4-1 with TRBJ1-1, with D uncertain. The CDR3 consists of 14 residues. V lost 6 bases, J lost 7 bases, and 18 bases lay in between. Germline V CDR1 and CDR2: MGHRA, YSYEKL. CDR3: CASSGGQDTVEAFF. The CDR3 DNA follows: TGCGCCAGCAGTGGCGGTCAAGATACAGTTGAAGCTTTCTTT.

This clonotype was recorded many times. The rearrangement uses TRBV2 and TRBJ2-4; D is possibly TRBD2 (6 bases). The V gene lost 4 bases and the J gene lost 0 bases, with 16 bases spanning the gap. Germline CDR1 reads SNHLY; CDR2 reads FYNNEI. This CDR3 region has 17 residues. Here the CDR3 DNA reads TGTGCCAGCAGTGTGGGGATAGCGGTATTAGCCAAAAACATTCAGTACTTC. As protein: CASSVGIAVLAKNIQYF.

This rearrangement joins TRBV13 to TRBJ1-2; no reliable D call. This CDR3 contains 15 residues. CDR1 is PRHDT, CDR2 FYEKMQ, per germline (reference sequence). Trimming pared 5 bases from V and 2 bases from J, leaving 15 bases between. CDR3 region: CASSLTPRANYGYTF. The CDR3 bases are TGTGCCAGCAGCCTCACACCTAGGGCAAACTATGGCTACACCTTC.

This clonotype was found many times. This chain connects TRBV7-9 to TRBJ2-5; D not certain. Germline V lookup: CDR1 SEHNR, CDR2 FQNEAQ (reference sequence). The CDR3 is 15 amino acids. V lost 1 base to trimming and J lost 3 bases, with 12 bases between them. CDR3 protein: CASSLGYQAKETQYF. The CDR3 nucleotides are TGTGCCAGCAGCTTAGGGTACCAGGCTAAAGAGACCCAGTACTTC.

About this clonotype itself: One junction end does not reproduce the germline sequence, and a read error may be involved. This rearrangement joins TRBV12-3 or TRBV12-4 to TRBJ2-6, with D possibly TRBD2 on 6 matching bases. The CDR3 is 15 amino acids. The CDR3 region is CASRAGTSGANVPTF. The DNA of the CDR3 is TGTGCCAGCAGGGCAGGGACTTCTGGGGCCAACGTCCCGACTTTC.

Notes on this clonotype: Since a much larger clone is just one base distant, this may be a read error. The chain couples TRBV19 to TRBJ1-2, with a weak D call TRBD1 (6 bases). Trimming cost V 8 bases and J 4 bases, with 14 bases left between them. The CDR3 extends over 13 amino acids. The germline V gene has CDR1 LNHDA and CDR2 SQIVND (reference sequence). The CDR3 DNA reads as TGTGCCAGTCGGTCACAGGGAGGCTATGGCTACACCTTC. Translation: CASRSQGGYGYTF.

In this sample, this clonotype turned up many times. This chain connects TRBV3-1 to TRBJ2-5; 7 bases are shared with TRBD1. Looked up from germline, CDR1 is LGHDT and CDR2 is YNNKEL (reference sequence). With 4 bases clipped from V and 1 base from J, the junction kept 3 bases outside the gene matches. This CDR3 contains 14 residues. The chain's CDR3 is CASSRTGTQETQYF. As DNA, the CDR3 is TGTGCCAGCAGCCGGACAGGTACCCAAGAGACCCAGTACTTC.

This clonotype was seen many times. The CDR3 nucleotides are TGTGCCAGCAGCCCGGCGACCAAAAACATTCAGTACTTC. Its protein product is CASSPATKNIQYF. The chain joins TRBV7-2 to TRBJ2-4; D is uncertain. Germline V CDR1 and CDR2: SGHTA, FQGNSA. Trimming removed 5 bases from V and 2 bases from J, with 7 bases in between. The CDR3 runs to 13 residues.

This clonotype was recorded a few times. V is TRBV14 and J is TRBJ2-1, with 10 bases identical to TRBD2. The CDR3 is 13 amino acids. V shed 8 bases, J shed 9 bases, and the junction held 7 bases outside the gene matches. The germline gives CDR1 SGHDN, CDR2 FVKESK. CDR3 sequence reads: CASGLAALGEQFF. In DNA form, the CDR3 reads TGTGCCAGCGGACTAGCGGCCCTTGGTGAGCAGTTCTTC.

The table lists this clonotype with a few counts. The V and J genes are TRBV14 and TRBJ1-6; D possibly corresponds to TRBD1 (5 bases). This CDR3 is 14 amino acids long. V was trimmed by 4 bases and J by 9 bases, leaving 13 bases between them. Germline V gives CDR1 SGHDN, CDR2 FVKESK. The CDR3 here is CASSRHGGTSPLHF. For the CDR3, the DNA is TGTGCCAGCAGCCGACATGGGGGTACTTCACCCCTCCACTTT.

This chain connects TRBV30 to TRBJ2-5, with 10 bases that match TRBD1. In germline, CDR1 is GTSNPN, CDR2 SVGIG (reference sequence). The CDR3 loop spans 14 amino acids. The ends lost 1 base at V and 4 bases at J; junction bases unmatched: 3. CDR3 bases: TGTGCCTGGAGTGGACAGGGGGCGAGAGAGACCCAGTACTTC. This encodes CAWSGQGARETQYF. The full variable domain, its missing parts supplied by reference TRBV30 and TRBJ2-5, is SQTIHQWPATLVQPVGSPLSLECTVEGTSNPNLYWYRQAAGRGLQLLFYSVGIGQISSEVPQNLSASRPQDRQFILSSKKLLLSDSGFYLCAWSGQGARETQYFGPGTRLLVL.

This clonotype was seen repeatedly, ten times or more. The J gene is TRBJ2-7, the V gene TRBV12-3 or TRBV12-4, with a weak D call TRBD1 (6 bases). The V gene lost 5 bases and the J gene lost 9 bases, with 14 bases spanning the gap. CDR3 length: 12 amino acids. The CDR3 region has the DNA TGTGCCAGCAGTCCCCAGGGGAGAGGGCAGTACTTC. Amino acids: CASSPQGRGQYF.

In this sample, this clonotype turned up a few times. In DNA, the CDR3 is TGTGCCTGGAGTGTACAATGGGGGCGCGGCGATTCACCCCTCCACTTT. Translated, it gives CAWSVQWGRGDSPLHF. The chain links TRBV30 to TRBJ1-6; a possible D gene is TRBD1 (6 bases). Germline V lookup: CDR1 GTSNPN, CDR2 SVGIG (reference sequence). V lost 0 bases and J lost 8, with 17 bases in between. The CDR3 length is 16 residues.

This clonotype was detected a few times. The genes are TRBV2 and TRBJ2-1; D is perhaps TRBD2 (6 bases). V lost 5 bases and J 6 bases, leaving 23 bases between the germline ends. The germline CDR1 and CDR2 sequences are SNHLY and FYNNEI. The CDR3 is made up of 17 amino acids. The CDR3 reads CASSPESRGKGPNEQFF. The CDR3 nucleotides are TGTGCCAGCAGTCCCGAAAGTCGCGGGAAGGGTCCCAATGAGCAGTTCTTC.

This clonotype has ten or more counts. The rearrangement joins TRBV7-2 to TRBJ2-3, with a weak D call TRBD2 (7 bases). Germline V gene sequence: CDR1 SGHTA, CDR2 FQGNSA. The CDR3 length is 15 residues. Trimming removed 1 base at V and 2 bases at J, with 10 bases between. For the CDR3, the DNA is TGTGCCAGCAGCTTAGAGGGGGGGTACACAGATACGCAGTATTTT. Translating it yields CASSLEGGYTDTQYF. Full variable domain (outside the CDR3, taken from reference TRBV7-2 and TRBJ2-3): GAGVSQSPSNKVTEKGKDVELRCDPISGHTALYWYRQSLGQGLEFLIYFQGNSAPDKSGLPSDRFSAERTGGSVSTLTIQRTQQEDSAVYLCASSLEGGYTDTQYFGPGTRLTVL.

Many counts were recorded for this clonotype. This chain connects TRBV29-1 to TRBJ2-3, with 9 bases fitting TRBD1. J gave up 0 bases and V 6 bases, and 13 bases lay outside the gene matches. Germline V CDR1 and CDR2: SQVTM, ANQGSEA. CDR3 length: 17 amino acids. CDR3 nucleotides: TGCAGCGTCACGACAGGGGGACCTATATTTAGCACAGATACGCAGTATTTT. Protein product: CSVTTGGPIFSTDTQYF.

This clonotype turned up a few times. This sequence joins TRBV28 and TRBJ2-4, with D possibly being TRBD1 (6 bases). From germline, CDR1 is MDHEN and CDR2 SYDVKM. The CDR3 length is 17 residues. V lost 5 bases and J lost 2, with 19 bases in between. The CDR3 DNA follows: TGTGCCAGCAGTCCCACAGGGAGCAGTCTTACCAAAAACATTCAGTACTTC. It translates to CASSPTGSSLTKNIQYF.

This clonotype was detected many times. The J gene is TRBJ2-7, the V gene TRBV2, with D unclear. Germline CDR1 is SNHLY and CDR2 is FYNNEI. Trimming took 4 bases from V and 3 from J, leaving 10 bases between them. The CDR3 covers 13 residues. The CDR3 is CASSAGLGYEQYF. CDR3 nucleotide sequence: TGTGCCAGCAGTGCAGGCTTAGGCTACGAGCAGTACTTC.

Notes on this clonotype: The junction and the germline gene differ at one end; a read error may be behind it. The CDR3 DNA reads TGTGCCGGCAGTTTTAGATGGGGACAGGGGGAAGCCCAAAACATTCAGTACTTC. Translation gives CAGSFRWGQGEAQNIQYF. The V gene is TRBV27, the J gene TRBJ2-4, with TRBD1 identical over 11 bases. CDR1 is MNHEY, CDR2 SMNVEV, per germline (reference sequence). The CDR3 spans 18 residues.

This clonotype was seen just once. The chain carries TRBV19 and TRBJ2-1, with 7 bases matching TRBD2. Germline CDR1 is LNHDA and CDR2 is SQIVND (reference sequence). This CDR3 is built from 17 residues. The J segment lost 4 bases and the V segment lost 3 bases, leaving 12 bases of the junction unmatched. CDR3 sequence: CASSMMGAGLPYNEQFF. The DNA of the CDR3 is TGTGCCAGTAGTATGATGGGAGCGGGATTACCATACAATGAGCAGTTCTTC.